A selection of T cell receptor beta chains follows, all from one sample in a study of OX40 agonist ivuxolimab in advanced cancers. Using immunoSEQ multiplex PCR, the repertoire was profiled, and TCRdb retains in-frame clones only, with some absent. The data hold approximately 50,000 clones, with approximately 79% observed a single time. Sample: CD4+ or CD8+ T cells sorted from blood, taken in a trial of the OX40 agonist ivuxolimab. These receptors all stem from an adult with an advanced solid tumor such as melanoma, head and neck, liver or kidney cancer. The CDR3 runs from the conserved cysteine through the conserved F or W. D genes are given only for firm matches. Expanded clones get a size class; other rows say once, few or many, or leave the size out.

V	D	J	size	DNA	CDR3
TRBV19	.	TRBJ1-4	.	TGTGCCAGTAGTCTTCACAGGGATGAAAAACTGTTTTTT	CASSLHRDEKLFF
TRBV6-5	.	TRBJ2-3	.	TGTGCCAGCAGGGGCGAAGCCTTTGGCACAGATACGCAGTATTTT	CASRGEAFGTDTQYF
TRBV28	.	TRBJ2-7	.	TGTGCCAGCAGCCGGCCGGGGGTCTACGAGCAGTACTTC	CASSRPGVYEQYF
TRBV5-1	.	TRBJ1-6	once	TGCGCCAGCAGCTTGAATATAGGTCAGCAGAGGGGCAATTCACCCCTCCACTTT	CASSLNIGQQRGNSPLHF
TRBV9	.	TRBJ1-1	.	TGTGCCAGCAGCGTACCCGAGCGGATCACTGAAGCTTTCTTT	CASSVPERITEAFF
TRBV7-2	TRBD2	TRBJ2-2	.	TGTGCCAGCAGCTCACAGGCCGGGGGGTTGTCCGGGGAGCTGTTTTTT	CASSSQAGGLSGELFF
TRBV7-2	TRBD1	TRBJ1-2	.	TGTGCCAGCAGCCCACGCCTGACTTTTACAGGGGGCGTCTTAGGTGGCTACACCTTC	CASSPRLTFTGGVLGGYTF
TRBV28	.	TRBJ2-7	.	TGTGCCAGCAGTCGTAATCGGAGGGGGGGCGAGCAGTACTTC	CASSRNRRGGEQYF
TRBV9	TRBD2	TRBJ2-5	.	TGTGCCAGCAGCGTGGGACTAGCGGGGGAGACCCAGTACTTC	CASSVGLAGETQYF
TRBV11-2	.	TRBJ1-1	.	TGTGCCAGCAGCCCAAGGACCTGGCGCACTGAAGCTTTCTTT	CASSPRTWRTEAFF
TRBV7-9	TRBD1	TRBJ2-5	few	TGTGCCAGCAGCTTAGCCGGGACAGGGGGACAAGAGACCCAGTACTTC	CASSLAGTGGQETQYF
TRBV6-5	.	TRBJ1-1	.	TGTGCCAGCAGGGACCGACGGGCTGAAGCTTTCTTT	CASRDRRAEAFF
TRBV7-9	TRBD2	TRBJ2-5	.	TGTGCCAGCAGCTTTTCCGGGACTAGCGGGCAAGAGACCCAGTACTTC	CASSFSGTSGQETQYF
TRBV6-5	.	TRBJ2-1	medium-sized	TGTGCCAGCAGTTACGGCGGGCCATTGACCAATGAGCAGTTCTTC	CASSYGGPLTNEQFF